The TCR beta chain described here comes from a study of blood T cells in healthy people across ages. The sample providers were healthy Caucasian people from Russia, aged about 6 to 90. Extraction yielded at least 6 micrograms of total RNA per sample. Then a second PCR, running about 6 to 12 cycles, was carried out with a sample-barcoded 5' primer and a J-beta primer mix. TCRdb re-called the 5' RACE reads through MiXCR, storing one row per CDR3 protein. The table records about a million distinct CDR3 sequences, roughly 51% of them present only once. Comment on this clonotype: Its antigen is as yet unknown.

CDR3 length: 18 residues. Trimming removed 0 bases from V and 8 bases from J, with 23 bases in between. CDR1 and CDR2 (germline): SGHTA, FQGTGA. Broader study findings: One million T cells yielded diversity estimates that were considered underestimates. Because sorting was not performed, PBMCs prevented conclusive naive versus antigen-experienced comparison.

The receptor's source is a woman aged 55 to 70 in good health. The sample consisted of blood. This chain uses TRBV7-3 with TRBJ2-1, with D unresolved. CDR3 protein: CASSLTAMGTPNRDEQFF. As DNA, the CDR3 is TGTGCCAGCAGCTTAACCGCTATGGGCACCCCGAATCGAGATGAGCAGTTCTTC.